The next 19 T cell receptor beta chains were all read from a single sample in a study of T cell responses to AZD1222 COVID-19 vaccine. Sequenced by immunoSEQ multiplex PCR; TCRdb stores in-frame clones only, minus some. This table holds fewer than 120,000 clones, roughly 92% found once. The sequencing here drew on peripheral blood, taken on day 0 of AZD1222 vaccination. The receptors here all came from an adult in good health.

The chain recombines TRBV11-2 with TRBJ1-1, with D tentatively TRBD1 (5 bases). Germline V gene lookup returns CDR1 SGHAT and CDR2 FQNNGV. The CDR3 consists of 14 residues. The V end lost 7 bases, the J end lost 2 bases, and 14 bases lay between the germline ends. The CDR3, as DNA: TGTGCCAGCACCCTCGGGGGGGGTAACACTGAAGCTTTCTTT. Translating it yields CASTLGGGNTEAFF. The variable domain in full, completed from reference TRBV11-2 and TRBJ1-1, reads EAGVAQSPRYKIIEKRQSVAFWCNPISGHATLYWYQQILGQGPKLLIQFQNNGVVDDSQLPKDRFSAERLKGVDSTLKIQPAKLEDSAVYLCASTLGGGNTEAFFGQGTRLTVV.

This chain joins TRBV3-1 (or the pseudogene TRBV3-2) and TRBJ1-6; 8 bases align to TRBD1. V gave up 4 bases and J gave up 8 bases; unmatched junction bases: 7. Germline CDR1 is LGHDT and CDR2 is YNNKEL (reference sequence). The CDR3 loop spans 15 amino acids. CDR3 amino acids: CASSPGQGVDSPLHF. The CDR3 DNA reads TGTGCCAGCAGCCCTGGACAGGGCGTAGATTCACCCCTCCACTTT.

In nucleotides, the CDR3 is TGCGCCAGCAGCTTCGGGGGCGCCGAATATGGCTACACCTTC. This encodes CASSFGGAEYGYTF. The V and J genes are TRBV5-1 and TRBJ1-2, with a tentative D call TRBD1 (6 bases). Germline CDR1 and CDR2: SGHRS and YFSETQ. Trimming left V 2 bases short and J 5 bases short, with 13 bases between. This CDR3 region has 14 residues.

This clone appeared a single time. CDR3 protein: CASSYRVDSYNSPLHF. CDR3 nucleotide sequence: TGTGCCAGCAGTTACAGGGTCGACTCCTATAATTCACCCCTCCACTTT. The chain recombines TRBV28 with TRBJ1-6; TRBD1 is a possible D gene (6 bases). The CDR3 sequence is 16 residues long. Trimming pared 4 bases from V and 0 bases from J, leaving 10 bases between. Germline V gene lookup returns CDR1 MDHEN and CDR2 SYDVKM.

In DNA form, the CDR3 reads TGTGCCAGCAGCTTGGGGACAGGGGCGAGGGAGCAGTACTTC. Amino acid sequence: CASSLGTGAREQYF. The J gene is TRBJ2-7, the V gene TRBV5-6; 9 positions agree with TRBD1. CDR3 length equals 14 residues. Germline CDR1 SGHDT, CDR2 YYEEEE. The J segment lost 7 bases and the V segment lost 0 bases, leaving 5 bases of the junction unmatched. Full variable domain (outside the CDR3, taken from reference TRBV5-6 and TRBJ2-7): DAGVTQSPTHLIKTRGQQVTLRCSPKSGHDTVSWYQQALGQGPQFIFQYYEEEERQRGNFPDRFSGHQFPNYSSELNVNALLLGDSALYLCASSLGTGAREQYFGPGTRLTVT.

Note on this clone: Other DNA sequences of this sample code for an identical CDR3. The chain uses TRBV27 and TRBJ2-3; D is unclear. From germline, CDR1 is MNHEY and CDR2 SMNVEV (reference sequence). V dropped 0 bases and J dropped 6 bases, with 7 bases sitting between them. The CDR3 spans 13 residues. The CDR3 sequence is CASSLSRTDTQYF. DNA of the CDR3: TGTGCCAGCAGTTTATCGAGGACGGATACGCAGTATTTT.

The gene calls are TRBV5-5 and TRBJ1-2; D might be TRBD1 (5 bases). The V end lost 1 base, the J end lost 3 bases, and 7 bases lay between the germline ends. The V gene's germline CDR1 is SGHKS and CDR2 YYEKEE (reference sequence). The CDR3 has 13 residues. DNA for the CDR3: TGTGCCAGCAGCTTGTGGGGGGACTATGGCTACACCTTC. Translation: CASSLWGDYGYTF.

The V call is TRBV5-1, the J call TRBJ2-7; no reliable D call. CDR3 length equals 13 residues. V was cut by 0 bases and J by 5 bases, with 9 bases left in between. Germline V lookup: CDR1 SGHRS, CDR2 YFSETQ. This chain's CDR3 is CASSLVAGNEQYF. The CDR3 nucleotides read TGCGCCAGCAGCTTGGTAGCAGGTAACGAGCAGTACTTC.

Written as DNA, the CDR3 is TGTGCCAGCAGCTTCCTACTAGCGACGGACGTGGATACGCAGTATTTT. It yields the protein CASSFLLATDVDTQYF. The chain couples TRBV12-1 to TRBJ2-3; TRBD2, as called in the table, went unchecked against the DNA. TRBV12-1 is recorded as a pseudogene. This CDR3 has 16 amino acids.

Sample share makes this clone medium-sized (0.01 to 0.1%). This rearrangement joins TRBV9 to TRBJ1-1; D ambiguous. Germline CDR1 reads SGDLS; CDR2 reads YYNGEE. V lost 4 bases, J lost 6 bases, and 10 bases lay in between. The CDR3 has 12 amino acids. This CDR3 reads CASSTPASEAFF. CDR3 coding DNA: TGTGCCAGCAGCACTCCAGCATCTGAAGCTTTCTTT.

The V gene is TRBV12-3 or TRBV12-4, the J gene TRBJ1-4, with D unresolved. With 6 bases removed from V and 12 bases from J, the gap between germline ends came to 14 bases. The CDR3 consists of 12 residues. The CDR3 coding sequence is TGTGCCAGCAGCTTTAGTAGGGTGGAACTGTTTTTT. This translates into CASSFSRVELFF.

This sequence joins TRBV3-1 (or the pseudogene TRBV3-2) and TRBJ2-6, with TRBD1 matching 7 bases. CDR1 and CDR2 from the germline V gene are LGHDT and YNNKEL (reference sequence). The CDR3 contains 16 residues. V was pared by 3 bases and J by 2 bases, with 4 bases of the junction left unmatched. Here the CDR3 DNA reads TGTGCCAGCAGCCAGTACCAGGGGGCTGGGGCCAACGTCCTGACTTTC. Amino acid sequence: CASSQYQGAGANVLTF.

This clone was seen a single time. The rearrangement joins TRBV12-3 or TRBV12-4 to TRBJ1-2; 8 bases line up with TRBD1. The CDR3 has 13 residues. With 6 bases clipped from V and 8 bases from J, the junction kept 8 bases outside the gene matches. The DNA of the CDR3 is TGTGCCAGCAGATTCGGGACAGGAGTAGGCTACACCTTC. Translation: CASRFGTGVGYTF.

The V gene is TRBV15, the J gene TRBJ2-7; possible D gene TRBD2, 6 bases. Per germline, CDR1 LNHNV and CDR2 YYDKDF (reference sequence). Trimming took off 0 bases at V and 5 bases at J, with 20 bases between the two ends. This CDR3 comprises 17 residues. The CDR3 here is CATSRDIGGPGVNEQYF. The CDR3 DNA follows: TGTGCCACCAGCAGAGATATAGGAGGGCCGGGCGTAAACGAGCAGTACTTC.

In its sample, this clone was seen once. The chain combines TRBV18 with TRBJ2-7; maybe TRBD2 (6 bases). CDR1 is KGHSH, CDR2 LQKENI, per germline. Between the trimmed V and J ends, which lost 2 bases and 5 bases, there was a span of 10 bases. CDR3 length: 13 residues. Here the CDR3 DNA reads TGTGCCAGCTCACCAGGAGGGAACCACGAGCAGTACTTC. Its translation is CASSPGGNHEQYF.

Here the CDR3 reads CASSLTGTGGNYTF. CDR3 nucleotides: TGTGCCAGCAGCTTAACCGGGACAGGGGGCAACTACACCTTC. The chain couples TRBV7-3 to TRBJ1-2; TRBD1 aligns across 12 bases. Trimming took 0 bases from V and 10 from J; bases not matched to a gene: 3. CDR1 is SGHTA and CDR2 is FQGTGA in the germline V gene. The CDR3 has 14 residues.

In DNA, the CDR3 is TGCGCCAGCAGCTTGGCCTTTGGGGAAGCTTTCTTT. Its protein is CASSLAFGEAFF. This sequence joins TRBV5-1 and TRBJ1-1; D gene uncertain. With 0 bases removed from V and 8 bases from J, the gap between germline ends came to 8 bases. From germline, CDR1 is SGHRS and CDR2 YFSETQ. The CDR3 loop spans 12 amino acids. Together with reference TRBV5-1 and TRBJ1-1, the CDR3 gives the full variable domain: KAGVTQTPRYLIKTRGQQVTLSCSPISGHRSVSWYQQTPGQGLQFLFEYFSETQRNKGNFPGRFSGRQFSNSRSEMNVSTLELGDSALYLCASSLAFGEAFFGQGTRLTVV.

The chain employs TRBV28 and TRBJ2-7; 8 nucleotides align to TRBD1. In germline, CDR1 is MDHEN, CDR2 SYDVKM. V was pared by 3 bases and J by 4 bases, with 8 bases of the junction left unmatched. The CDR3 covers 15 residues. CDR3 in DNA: TGTGCCAGCAGTTTCTACAGGGGGAATAGGTACGAGCAGTACTTC. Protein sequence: CASSFYRGNRYEQYF.

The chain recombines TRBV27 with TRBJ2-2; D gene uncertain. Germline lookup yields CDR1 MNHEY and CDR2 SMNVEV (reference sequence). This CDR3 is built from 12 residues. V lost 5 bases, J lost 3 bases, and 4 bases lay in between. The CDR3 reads CASSADTGELFF. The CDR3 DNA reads TGTGCCAGCAGTGCCGACACCGGGGAGCTGTTTTTT.